This TCR beta chain was profiled in a study of T cell responses to AZD1222 COVID-19 vaccine. Study in general: Second-dose schedules of about 4 or about 12 weeks were combined. Study observations and caveats: White British donors predominated, females outnumbered males, and clonal diversity was possibly underestimated. There were repertoire samples only from the period after the peak T cell response. Two AZD1222 doses significantly raised spike-specific TCR breadth and depth over controls.

Regarding this clone: Antigen unknown.

Libraries were prepared by immunoSEQ multiplex PCR; TCRdb keeps only in-frame clonotypes and omits some of them. This table has roughly 140,000 clones, about 91% appearing once. This CDR3 is 12 amino acids long. Trimming cost V 5 bases and J 8 bases, with 12 bases left between them. Looked up from germline, CDR1 is MNHEY and CDR2 is SMNVEV (reference sequence). The receptor's source is an adult in good health. The V and J genes are TRBV27 and TRBJ1-2, with TRBD1 as a possible D gene (6 bases). The material was peripheral blood, obtained on day 0 of AZD1222 vaccination. The CDR3 reads CASSPDSGGYTF. The CDR3 DNA reads as TGTGCCAGCAGTCCGGACAGCGGCGGCTACACCTTC.